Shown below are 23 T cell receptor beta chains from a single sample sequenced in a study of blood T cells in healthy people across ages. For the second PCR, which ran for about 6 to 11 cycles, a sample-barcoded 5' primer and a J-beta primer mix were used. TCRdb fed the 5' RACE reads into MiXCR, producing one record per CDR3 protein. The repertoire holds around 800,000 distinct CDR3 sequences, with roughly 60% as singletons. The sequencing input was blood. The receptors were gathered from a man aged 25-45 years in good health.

In nucleotides, the CDR3 is TGTGCCAGCAGTTTACTTTGCGAGCAGTACTTC. Protein: CASSLLCEQYF. This chain links TRBV28 with TRBJ2-7; no definite D call. The germline V and J ends were trimmed by 2 bases and 6 bases, with 5 bases remaining between them. Germline CDR1 MDHEN, CDR2 SYDVKM. This CDR3 has 11 residues. Based on the CDR3 plus reference TRBV28 and TRBJ2-7, the full variable domain is DVKVTQSSRYLVKRTGEKVFLECVQDMDHENMFWYRQDPGLGLRLIYFSYDVKMKEKGDIPEGYSVSREKKERFSLILESASTNQTSMYLCASSLLCEQYFGPGTRLTVT.

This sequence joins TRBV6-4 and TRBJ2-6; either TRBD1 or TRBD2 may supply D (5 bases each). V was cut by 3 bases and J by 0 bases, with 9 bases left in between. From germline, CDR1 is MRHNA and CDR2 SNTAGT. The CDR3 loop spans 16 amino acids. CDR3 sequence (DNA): TGTGCCAGCAGTGAGGGACGGGTCTCTGGGGCCAACGTCCTGACTTTC. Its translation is CASSEGRVSGANVLTF.

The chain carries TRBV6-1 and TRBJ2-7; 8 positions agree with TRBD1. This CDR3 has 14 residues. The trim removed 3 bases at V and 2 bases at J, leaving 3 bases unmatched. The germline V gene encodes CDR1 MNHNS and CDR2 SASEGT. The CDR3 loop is CASSDRTGPYEQYF. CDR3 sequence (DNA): TGTGCCAGCAGTGATCGGACAGGGCCCTACGAGCAGTACTTC.

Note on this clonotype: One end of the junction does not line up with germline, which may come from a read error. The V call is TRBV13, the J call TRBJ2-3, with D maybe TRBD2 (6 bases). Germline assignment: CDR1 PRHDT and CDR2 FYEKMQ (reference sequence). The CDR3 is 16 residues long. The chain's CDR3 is CASSLGTLRSTDMQYF. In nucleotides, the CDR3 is TGTGCCAGCAGCCTCGGGACTCTCCGTAGCACAGATATGCAGTATTTT.

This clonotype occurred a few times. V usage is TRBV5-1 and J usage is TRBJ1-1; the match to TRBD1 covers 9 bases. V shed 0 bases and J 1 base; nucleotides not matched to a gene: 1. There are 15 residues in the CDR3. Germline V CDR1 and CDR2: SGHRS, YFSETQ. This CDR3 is CASSLGDRENTEAFF. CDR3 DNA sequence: TGCGCCAGCAGCTTGGGGGACAGGGAGAACACTGAAGCTTTCTTT.

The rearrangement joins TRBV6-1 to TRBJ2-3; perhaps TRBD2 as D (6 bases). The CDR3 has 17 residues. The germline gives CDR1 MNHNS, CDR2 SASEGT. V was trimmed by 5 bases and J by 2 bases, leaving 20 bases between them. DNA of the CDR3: TGTGCCAGCAGTACGCAGGGTACGGGGGAGGTCACAGATACGCAGTATTTT. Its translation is CASSTQGTGEVTDTQYF.

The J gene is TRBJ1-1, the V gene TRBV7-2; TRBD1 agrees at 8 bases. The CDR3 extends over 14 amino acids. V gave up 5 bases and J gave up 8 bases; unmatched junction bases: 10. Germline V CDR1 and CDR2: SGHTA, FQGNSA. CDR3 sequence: CASSRDRGGSEAFF. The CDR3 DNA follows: TGTGCCAGCAGCCGTGACAGGGGAGGGTCCGAAGCTTTCTTT.

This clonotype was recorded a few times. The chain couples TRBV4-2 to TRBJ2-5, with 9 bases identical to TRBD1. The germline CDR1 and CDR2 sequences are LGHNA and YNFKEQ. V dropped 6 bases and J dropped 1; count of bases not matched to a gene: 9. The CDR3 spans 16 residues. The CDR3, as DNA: TGTGCCAGCAGTCGCCCGGGACAGGGAGGCCAAGAGACCCAGTACTTC. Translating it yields CASSRPGQGGQETQYF.

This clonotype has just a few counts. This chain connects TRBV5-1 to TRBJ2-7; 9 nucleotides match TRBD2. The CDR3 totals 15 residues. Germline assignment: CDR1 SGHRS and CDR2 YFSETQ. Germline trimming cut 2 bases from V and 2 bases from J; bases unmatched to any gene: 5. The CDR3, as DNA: TGCGCCAGCAGCTTCGCAGCGGGGGGCCCCTACGAGCAGTACTTC. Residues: CASSFAAGGPYEQYF.

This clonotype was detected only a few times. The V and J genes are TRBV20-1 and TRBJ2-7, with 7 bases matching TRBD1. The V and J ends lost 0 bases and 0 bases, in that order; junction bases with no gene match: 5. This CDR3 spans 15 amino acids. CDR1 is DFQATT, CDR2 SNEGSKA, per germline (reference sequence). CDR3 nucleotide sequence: TGCAGTGCTAGAGACCCGGGACAGTTCTCCTACGAGCAGTACTTC. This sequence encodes CSARDPGQFSYEQYF.

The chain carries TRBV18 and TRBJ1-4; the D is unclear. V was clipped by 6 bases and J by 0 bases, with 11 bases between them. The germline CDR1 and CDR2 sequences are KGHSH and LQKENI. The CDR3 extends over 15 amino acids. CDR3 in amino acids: CASSNRDATNEKLFF. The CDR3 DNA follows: TGTGCCAGCTCGAACAGAGACGCAACTAATGAAAAACTGTTTTTT.

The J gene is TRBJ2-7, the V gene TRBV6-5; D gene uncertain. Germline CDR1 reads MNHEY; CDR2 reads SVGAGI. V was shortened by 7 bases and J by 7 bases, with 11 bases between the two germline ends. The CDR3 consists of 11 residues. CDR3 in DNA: TGTGCCAGCAACCGGAATAATGAGCAGTACTTC. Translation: CASNRNNEQYF.

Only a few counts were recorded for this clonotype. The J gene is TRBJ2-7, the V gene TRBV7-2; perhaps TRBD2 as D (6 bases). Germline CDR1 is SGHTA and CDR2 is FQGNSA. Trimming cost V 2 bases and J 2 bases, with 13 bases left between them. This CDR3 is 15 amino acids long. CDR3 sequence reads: CASSLQTRETYEQYF. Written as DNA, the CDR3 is TGTGCCAGCAGCTTACAGACACGGGAGACCTACGAGCAGTACTTC.

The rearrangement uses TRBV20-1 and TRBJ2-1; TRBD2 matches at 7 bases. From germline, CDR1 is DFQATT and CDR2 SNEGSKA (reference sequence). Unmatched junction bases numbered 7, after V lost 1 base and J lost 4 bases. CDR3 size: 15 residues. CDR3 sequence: CSARAGVGGYNEQFF. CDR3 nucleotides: TGCAGTGCTAGAGCTGGGGTCGGGGGGTACAATGAGCAGTTCTTC.

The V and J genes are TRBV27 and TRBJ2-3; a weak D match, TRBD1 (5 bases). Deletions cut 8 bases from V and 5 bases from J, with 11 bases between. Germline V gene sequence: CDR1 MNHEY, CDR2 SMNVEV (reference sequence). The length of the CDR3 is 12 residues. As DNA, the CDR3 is TGTGCCAGCGCCCCAGGGCGAGATACGCAGTATTTT. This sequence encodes CASAPGRDTQYF.

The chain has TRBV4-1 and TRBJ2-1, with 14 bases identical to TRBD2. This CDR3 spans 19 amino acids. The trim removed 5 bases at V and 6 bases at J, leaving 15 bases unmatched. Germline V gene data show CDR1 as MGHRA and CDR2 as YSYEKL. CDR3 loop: CASSATGTSGGASGNEQFF. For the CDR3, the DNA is TGCGCCAGCAGCGCAACGGGGACTAGCGGGGGCGCCTCTGGCAATGAGCAGTTCTTC.

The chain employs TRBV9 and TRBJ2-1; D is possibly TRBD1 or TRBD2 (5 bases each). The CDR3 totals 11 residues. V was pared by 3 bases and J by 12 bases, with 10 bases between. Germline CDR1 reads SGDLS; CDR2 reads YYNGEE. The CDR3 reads CASSASGGQFF. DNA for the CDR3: TGTGCCAGCAGCGCCTCTGGGGGGCAGTTCTTC.

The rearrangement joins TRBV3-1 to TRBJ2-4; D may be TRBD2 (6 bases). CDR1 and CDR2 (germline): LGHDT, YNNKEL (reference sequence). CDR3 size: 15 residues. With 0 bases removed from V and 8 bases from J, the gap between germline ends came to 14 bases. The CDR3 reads CASSQDPPGRYIQYF. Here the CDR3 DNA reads TGTGCCAGCAGCCAAGATCCGCCAGGGAGGTACATTCAGTACTTC.

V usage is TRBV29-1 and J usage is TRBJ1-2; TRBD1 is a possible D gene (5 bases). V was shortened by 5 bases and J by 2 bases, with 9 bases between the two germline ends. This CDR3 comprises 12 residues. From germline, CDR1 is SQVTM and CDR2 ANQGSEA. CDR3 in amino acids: CSVTRQNYGYTF. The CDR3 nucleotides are TGCAGCGTTACCCGACAGAACTATGGCTACACCTTC.

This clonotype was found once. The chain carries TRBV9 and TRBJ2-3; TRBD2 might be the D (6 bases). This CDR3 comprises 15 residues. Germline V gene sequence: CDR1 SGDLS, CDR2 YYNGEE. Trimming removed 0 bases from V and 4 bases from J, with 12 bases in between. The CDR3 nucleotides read TGTGCCAGCAGCGTAGCCGCGGGGCCCCCAGATACGCAGTATTTT. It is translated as CASSVAAGPPDTQYF.

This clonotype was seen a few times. CDR3 DNA sequence: TGCAGTGCTGACTCGACAGGGGCAGGGGGCTACACCTTC. Translation gives CSADSTGAGGYTF. The chain joins TRBV20-1 to TRBJ1-2; 8 bases match TRBD1. Looked up from germline, CDR1 is DFQATT and CDR2 is SNEGSKA (reference sequence). Trimming removed 5 bases from V and 8 bases from J; junction bases left unmatched: 10. There are 13 residues in the CDR3.

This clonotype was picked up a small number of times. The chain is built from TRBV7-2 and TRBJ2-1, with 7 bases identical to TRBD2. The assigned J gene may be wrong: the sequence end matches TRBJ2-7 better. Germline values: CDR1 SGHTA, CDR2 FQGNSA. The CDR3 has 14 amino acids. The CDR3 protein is CASSFGTTYNEQYF. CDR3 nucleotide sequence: TGTGCCAGCAGTTTCGGGACTACATACAATGAGCAGTACTTC.

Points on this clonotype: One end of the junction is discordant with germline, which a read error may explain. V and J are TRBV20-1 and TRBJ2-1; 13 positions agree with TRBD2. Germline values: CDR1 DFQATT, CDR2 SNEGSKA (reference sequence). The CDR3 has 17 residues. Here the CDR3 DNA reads TGCAGTGCTGGAGATCCCACTAGCGGGGGGGATGTTGATGAGCAGTTCTTC. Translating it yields CSAGDPTSGGDVDEQFF.